This TCR beta chain derives from a study of persistence of HIV-infected CD4 T cells. Study-level background: A couple of participants gave one leukapheresis sample; others gave up to roughly 180 mL blood repeatedly.

Details on this clone: Its antigen is undetermined.

Nonspecific anti-CD3/anti-CD28 bead stimulation represents the broad CD4+ T cell repertoire. CD4+ T cells upregulating both CD40 ligand and CD69 were sorted as responding cells. Sequencing used immunoSEQ version 4 in survey mode. Generated by immunoSEQ multiplex PCR, the TCRdb table keeps only in-frame clones and is missing some. This table has tens of thousands of clones, approximately 91% appearing once. The source was CD4+ T cells sorted from PBMCs after roughly 18-hour stimulation, collected from a patient who received antiretroviral therapy. This TCR was sampled from an adult man with HIV who was CMV-seropositive.

CDR3 protein: CASSLAGFNEQYF. CDR3 nucleotide sequence: TGCGCCAGCAGCTTGGCAGGGTTCAACGAGCAGTACTTC. V and J are TRBV5-1 and TRBJ2-7; TRBD1 is a possible D gene (5 bases). This CDR3 is 13 amino acids long. Per germline, CDR1 SGHRS and CDR2 YFSETQ. V lost 0 bases and J lost 5, with 9 bases in between.